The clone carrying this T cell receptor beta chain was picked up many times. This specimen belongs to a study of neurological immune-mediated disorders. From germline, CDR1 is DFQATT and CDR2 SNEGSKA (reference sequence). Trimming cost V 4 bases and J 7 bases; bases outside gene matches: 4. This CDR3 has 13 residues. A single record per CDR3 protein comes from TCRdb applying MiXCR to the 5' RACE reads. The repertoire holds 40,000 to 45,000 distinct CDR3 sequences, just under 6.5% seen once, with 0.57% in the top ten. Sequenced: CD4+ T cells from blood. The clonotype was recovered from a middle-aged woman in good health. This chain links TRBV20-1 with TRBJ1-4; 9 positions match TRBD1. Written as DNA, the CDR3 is TGCAGTGCTAATACAGGGGGCTCTGAAAAACTGTTTTTT. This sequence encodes CSANTGGSEKLFF.